This T cell receptor (beta chain) was profiled in a study of shared clonotypes between healthy human individuals. Overall study: Donor composition was a couple of women and a few men, aged 18 to 49.

Generated by immunoSEQ multiplex PCR, the TCRdb table keeps only in-frame clones and is missing some. The sample holds under 2,500,000 clones; 90% to 96% are singletons and the top ten take 0.1% to 0.15%. Donors comprised healthy HIV-negative adults lacking recent acute infections or vaccinations. In the CD4+ fraction, cells were divided into CD45RA+ naive and CD45RA-negative memory subsets. This clone was recorded once. The antigen remains unidentified. This CDR3 is built from 15 residues. V gave up 4 bases and J gave up 2 bases; unmatched junction bases: 2. Germline CDR1 is SEHNR and CDR2 is FQNEAQ (reference sequence). The study's findings and limits: When compared with the clonotypes that were shared by all four sorted-subset donors, the non-shared clonotypes turned out to have lower generation probabilities.

The source material was naive CD4+ T cells sorted from blood. Subset denoted: CD45RA+ positively selected. This TCR came from a young man in good health. This sequence joins TRBV7-9 and TRBJ2-4; 10 bases are shared with TRBD2. For the CDR3, the DNA is TGTGCCAGCAGCTCTAGCGGGAGAACCAAAAACATTCAGTACTTC. Translation gives CASSSSGRTKNIQYF.